Described below is a single T cell receptor (beta chain) sequence and its context. The data were obtained in a study of blood T cell repertoires in COVID-19. Study summary: Samples taken during acute and convalescent COVID-19 were collected in the United States, Italy and Spain. PBMCs, B-cell-depleted T cells, or T cells were the source of the cDNA or gDNA that made up the material.

Original methodology: The authors estimated nucleated cell counts from reference gene primer amplification. Profiled with immunoSEQ multiplex PCR; TCRdb holds only in-frame clones, not every one. For V, J and clone size, that table is used; D and trimming come from the DNA. The table records 200,000 to 300,000 clones, roughly 86% of them present only once. Germline CDR1 is SGHVS and CDR2 is FQNEAQ. Trimming left V 7 bases short and J 3 bases short, with 16 bases between. The CDR3 is 14 amino acids. The sample comprised peripheral blood. The genes are TRBV7-8 and TRBJ2-7, with D possibly being TRBD1 (8 bases). This receptor was taken from a woman aged 25 to 39 who had recovered from COVID-19. As DNA, the CDR3 is TGTGCCAGCACCCCGGACAGGGAGGGCTACGAGCAGTACTTC. Encoded protein: CASTPDREGYEQYF.